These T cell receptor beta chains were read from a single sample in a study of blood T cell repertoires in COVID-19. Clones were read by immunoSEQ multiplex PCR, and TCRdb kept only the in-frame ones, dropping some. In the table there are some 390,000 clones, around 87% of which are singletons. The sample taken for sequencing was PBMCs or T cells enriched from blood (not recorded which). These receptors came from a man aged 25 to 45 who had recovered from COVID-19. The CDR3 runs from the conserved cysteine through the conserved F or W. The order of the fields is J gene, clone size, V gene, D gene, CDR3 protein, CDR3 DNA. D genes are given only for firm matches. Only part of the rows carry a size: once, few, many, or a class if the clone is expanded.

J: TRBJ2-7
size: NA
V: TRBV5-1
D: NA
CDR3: CASSPLVQTGYEQYF
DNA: TGCGCCAGCAGCCCCCTGGTTCAAACCGGCTACGAGCAGTACTTC

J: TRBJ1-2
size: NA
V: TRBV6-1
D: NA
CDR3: CASVDMGRDYGYTF
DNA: TGTGCCAGCGTAGACATGGGCCGAGACTATGGCTACACCTTC

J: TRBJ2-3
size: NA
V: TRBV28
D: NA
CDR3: CASSLGTTSTDTQYF
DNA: TGTGCCAGCAGTTTAGGGACAACCAGCACAGATACGCAGTATTTT

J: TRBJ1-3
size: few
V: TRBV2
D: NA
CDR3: CASSEPAGSRTIYF
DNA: TGTGCCAGCAGTGAACCCGCGGGCTCTCGGACCATATATTTT

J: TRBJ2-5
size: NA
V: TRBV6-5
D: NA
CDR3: CASSYSGGIETQYF
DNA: TGTGCCAGCAGTTACTCCGGAGGCATCGAGACCCAGTACTTC

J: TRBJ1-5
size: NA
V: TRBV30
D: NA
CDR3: CAWSVQGDQPQHF
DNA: TGTGCCTGGAGTGTACAGGGCGATCAGCCCCAGCATTTT

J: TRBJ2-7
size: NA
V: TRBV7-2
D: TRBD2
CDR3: CASSPGLAGVEQYF
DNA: TGTGCCAGCAGCCCGGGACTAGCGGGAGTTGAGCAGTACTTC

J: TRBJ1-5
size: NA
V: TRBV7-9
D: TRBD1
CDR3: CASSLGGQGDQPQHF
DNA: TGTGCCAGCAGCTTAGGGGGACAGGGGGACCAGCCCCAGCATTTT

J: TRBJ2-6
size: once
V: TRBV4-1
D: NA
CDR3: CASSQGHRDGANVLTF
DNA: TGCGCCAGCAGCCAAGGTCACAGGGATGGGGCCAACGTCCTGACTTTC

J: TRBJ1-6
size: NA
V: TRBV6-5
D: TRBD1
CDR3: CASSSQGALDSPLHF
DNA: TGTGCCAGCAGTTCACAGGGGGCCTTGGATTCACCCCTCCACTTT

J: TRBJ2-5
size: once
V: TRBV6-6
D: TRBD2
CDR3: CASRTSGRGETQYF
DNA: TGTGCCAGCAGGACTAGCGGGAGAGGAGAGACCCAGTACTTC

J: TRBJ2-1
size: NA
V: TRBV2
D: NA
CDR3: CASKVRAGPPLGLNEQFF
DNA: TGTGCCAGCAAGGTGAGGGCGGGACCCCCCTTAGGGCTTAATGAGCAGTTCTTC

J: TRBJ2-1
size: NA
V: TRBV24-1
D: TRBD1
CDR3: CATSGDSYNEQFF
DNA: TGTGCCACCAGTGGGGACAGTTACAATGAGCAGTTCTTC

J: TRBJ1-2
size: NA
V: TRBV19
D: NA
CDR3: CASVGPGPGYTF
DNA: TGTGCCAGTGTCGGTCCAGGGCCTGGCTACACCTTC

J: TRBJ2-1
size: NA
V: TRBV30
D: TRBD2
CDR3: CAWRRLASNEQFF
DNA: TGTGCCTGGAGGAGACTAGCGTCAAATGAGCAGTTCTTC

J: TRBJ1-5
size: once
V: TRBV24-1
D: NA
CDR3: CATSDSTGPQPQHF
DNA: TGTGCCACCAGTGATTCGACAGGTCCCCAGCCCCAGCATTTT

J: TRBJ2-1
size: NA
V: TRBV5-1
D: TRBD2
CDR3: CASSSLSGRAVRDEQFF
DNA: TGCGCCAGCAGCTCACTGAGCGGGAGGGCCGTTAGGGATGAGCAGTTCTTC

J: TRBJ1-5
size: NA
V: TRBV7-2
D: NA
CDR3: CASSLDYSNQPQHF
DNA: TGTGCCAGCAGCTTAGATTATAGCAATCAGCCCCAGCATTTT

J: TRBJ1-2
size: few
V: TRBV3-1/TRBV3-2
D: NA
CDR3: CASSQVGGWAYGYTF
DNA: TGTGCCAGCAGCCAAGTGGGAGGTTGGGCCTATGGCTACACCTTC

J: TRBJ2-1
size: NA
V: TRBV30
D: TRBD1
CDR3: CAWSGGQGQFF
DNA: TGTGCCTGGAGTGGGGGACAGGGACAGTTCTTC

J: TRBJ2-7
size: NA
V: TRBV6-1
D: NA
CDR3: CASSESGSGEQYF
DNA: TGTGCCAGCAGTGAATCGGGGAGTGGAGAGCAGTACTTC

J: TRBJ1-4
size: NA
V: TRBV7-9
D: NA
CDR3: CASSLGQSNEKLFF
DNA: TGTGCCAGCAGCTTAGGGCAGTCTAATGAAAAACTGTTTTTT

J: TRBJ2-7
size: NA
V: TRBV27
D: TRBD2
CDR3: CARRWGVGGAYEQYF
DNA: TGTGCCAGGAGATGGGGGGTCGGGGGGGCTTACGAGCAGTACTTC

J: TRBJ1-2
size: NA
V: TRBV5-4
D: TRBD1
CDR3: CASSLQGTGGYTF
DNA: TGTGCCAGCAGCTTACAGGGGACTGGTGGCTACACCTTC

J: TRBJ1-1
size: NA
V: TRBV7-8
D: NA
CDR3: CASSLGALTEAFF
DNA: TGTGCCAGCAGCTTAGGGGCGTTGACTGAAGCTTTCTTT

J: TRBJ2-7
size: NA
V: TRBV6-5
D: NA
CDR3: CASRPGRVMDEQYF
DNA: TGTGCCAGCAGGCCGGGCAGGGTGATGGACGAGCAGTACTTC

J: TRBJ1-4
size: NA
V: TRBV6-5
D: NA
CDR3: CASRRQINEKLFF
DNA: TGTGCCAGCCGAAGACAGATTAATGAAAAACTGTTTTTT

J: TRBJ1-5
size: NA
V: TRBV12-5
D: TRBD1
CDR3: CASGLGDRNYQPQHF
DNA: TGTGCTAGTGGTTTGGGGGACAGGAATTATCAGCCCCAGCATTTT

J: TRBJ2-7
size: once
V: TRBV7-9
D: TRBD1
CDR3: CASRAPPRGPAEQYF
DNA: TGTGCCAGCAGGGCCCCCCCCAGGGGGCCGGCCGAGCAGTACTTC

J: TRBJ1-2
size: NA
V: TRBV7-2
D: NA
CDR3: CASSSGGVLSYGYTF
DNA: TGTGCCAGCAGTTCCGGGGGGGTCTTATCTTATGGCTACACCTTC

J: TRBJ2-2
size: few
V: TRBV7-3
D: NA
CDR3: CASSPSWDTGELFF
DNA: TGTGCCAGCAGCCCTAGCTGGGATACCGGGGAGCTGTTTTTT

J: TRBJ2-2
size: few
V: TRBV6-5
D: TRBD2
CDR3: CASSRWDYNTGELFF
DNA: TGTGCCAGCAGCCGTTGGGACTATAACACCGGGGAGCTGTTTTTT

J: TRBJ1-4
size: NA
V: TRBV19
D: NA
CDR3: CATRLGLKLFF
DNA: TGTGCCACCCGCCTCGGGTTAAAACTGTTTTTT

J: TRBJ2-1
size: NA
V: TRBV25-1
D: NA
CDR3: CASSGDTPSSYNEQFF
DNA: TGTGCCAGCAGTGGGGACACCCCGAGCTCCTACAATGAGCAGTTCTTC